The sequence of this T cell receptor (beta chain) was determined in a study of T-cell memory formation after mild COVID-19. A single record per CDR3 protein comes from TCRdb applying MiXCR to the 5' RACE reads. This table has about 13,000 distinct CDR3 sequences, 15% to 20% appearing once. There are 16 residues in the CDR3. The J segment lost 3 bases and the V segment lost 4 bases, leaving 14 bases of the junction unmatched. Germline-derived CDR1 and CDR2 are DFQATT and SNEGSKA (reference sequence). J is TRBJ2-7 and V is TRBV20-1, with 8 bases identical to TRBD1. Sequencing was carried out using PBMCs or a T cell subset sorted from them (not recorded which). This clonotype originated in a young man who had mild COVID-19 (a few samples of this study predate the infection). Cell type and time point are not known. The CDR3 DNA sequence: TGCAGTGCTACAGACTCCGGGGGCAGGGGGCTCTACGAGCAGTACTTC. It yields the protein CSATDSGGRGLYEQYF.